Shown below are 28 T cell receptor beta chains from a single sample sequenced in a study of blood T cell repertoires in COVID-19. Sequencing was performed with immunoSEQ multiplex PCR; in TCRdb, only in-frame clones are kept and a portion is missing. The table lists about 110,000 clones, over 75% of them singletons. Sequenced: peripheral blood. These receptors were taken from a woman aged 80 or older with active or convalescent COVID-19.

This chain's CDR3 is CASKWLERDTQYF. Written as DNA, the CDR3 is TGTGCCAGCAAGTGGCTAGAGCGAGATACGCAGTATTTT. The chain links TRBV28 to TRBJ2-3; D is unresolved. The CDR3 is 13 amino acids. Germline lookup yields CDR1 MDHEN and CDR2 SYDVKM. Trimming pared 7 bases from V and 5 bases from J, leaving 13 bases between.

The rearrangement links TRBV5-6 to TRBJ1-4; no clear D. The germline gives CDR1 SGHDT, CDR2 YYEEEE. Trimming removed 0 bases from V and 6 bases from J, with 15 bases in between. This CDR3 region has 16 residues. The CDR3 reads CASSLAGQTSDEKLFF. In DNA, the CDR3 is TGTGCCAGCAGCTTGGCCGGTCAGACGAGCGATGAAAAACTGTTTTTT.

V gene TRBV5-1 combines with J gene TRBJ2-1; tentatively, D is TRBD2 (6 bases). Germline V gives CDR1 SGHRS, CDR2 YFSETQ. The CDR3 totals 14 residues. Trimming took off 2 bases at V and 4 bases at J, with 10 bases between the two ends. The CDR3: CASSFPSEYNEQFF. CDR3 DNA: TGCGCCAGCAGCTTCCCTAGCGAATACAATGAGCAGTTCTTC. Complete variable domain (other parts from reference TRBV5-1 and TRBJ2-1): KAGVTQTPRYLIKTRGQQVTLSCSPISGHRSVSWYQQTPGQGLQFLFEYFSETQRNKGNFPGRFSGRQFSNSRSEMNVSTLELGDSALYLCASSFPSEYNEQFFGPGTRLTVL.

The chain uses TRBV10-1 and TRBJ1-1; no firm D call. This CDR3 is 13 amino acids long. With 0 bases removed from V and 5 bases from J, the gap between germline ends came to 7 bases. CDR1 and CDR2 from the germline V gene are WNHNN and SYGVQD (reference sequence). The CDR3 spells CASSESGSTEAFF. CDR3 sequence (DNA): TGCGCCAGCAGTGAGTCCGGGAGTACTGAAGCTTTCTTT.

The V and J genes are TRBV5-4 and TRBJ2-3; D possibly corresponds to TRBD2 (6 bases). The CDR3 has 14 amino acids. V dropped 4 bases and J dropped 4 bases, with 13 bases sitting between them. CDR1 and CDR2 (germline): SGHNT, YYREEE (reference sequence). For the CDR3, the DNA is TGTGCCAGCAGCACTGGGGACTCGGCAGATACGCAGTATTTT. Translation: CASSTGDSADTQYF.

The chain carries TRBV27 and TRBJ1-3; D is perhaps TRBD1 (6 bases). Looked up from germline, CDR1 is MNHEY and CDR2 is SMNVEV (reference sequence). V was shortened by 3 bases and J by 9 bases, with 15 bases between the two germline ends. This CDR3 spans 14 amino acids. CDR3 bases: TGTGCCAGCAGTTTGGACAGACGAGGCGCCACCATATATTTT. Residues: CASSLDRRGATIYF.

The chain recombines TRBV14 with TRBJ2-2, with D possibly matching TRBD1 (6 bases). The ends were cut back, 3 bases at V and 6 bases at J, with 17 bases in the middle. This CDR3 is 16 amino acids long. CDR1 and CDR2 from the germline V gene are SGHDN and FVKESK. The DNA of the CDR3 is TGTGCCAGCAGCCATCACAGGGATTTGGAGGCCGGGGAGCTGTTTTTT. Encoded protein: CASSHHRDLEAGELFF.

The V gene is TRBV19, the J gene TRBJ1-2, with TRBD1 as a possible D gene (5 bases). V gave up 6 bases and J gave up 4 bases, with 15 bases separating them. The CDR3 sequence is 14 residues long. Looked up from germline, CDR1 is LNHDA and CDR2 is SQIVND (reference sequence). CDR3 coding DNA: TGTGCCAGTAGGCAGGGACGGCGGGGCTATGGCTACACCTTC. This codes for CASRQGRRGYGYTF.

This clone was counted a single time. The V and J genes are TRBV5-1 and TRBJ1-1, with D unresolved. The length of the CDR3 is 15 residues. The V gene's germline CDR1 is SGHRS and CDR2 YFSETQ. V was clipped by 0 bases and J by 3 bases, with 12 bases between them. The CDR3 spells CASSLAGFRYTEAFF. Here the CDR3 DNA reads TGCGCCAGCAGCTTGGCGGGGTTCAGGTACACTGAAGCTTTCTTT.

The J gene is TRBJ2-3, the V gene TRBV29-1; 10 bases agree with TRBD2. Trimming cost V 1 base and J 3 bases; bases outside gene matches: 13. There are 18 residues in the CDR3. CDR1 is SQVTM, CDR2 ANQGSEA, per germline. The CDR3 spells CSVEGGQREGPPTDTQYF. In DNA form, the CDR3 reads TGCAGCGTTGAAGGGGGGCAGCGGGAGGGCCCCCCGACAGATACGCAGTATTTT.

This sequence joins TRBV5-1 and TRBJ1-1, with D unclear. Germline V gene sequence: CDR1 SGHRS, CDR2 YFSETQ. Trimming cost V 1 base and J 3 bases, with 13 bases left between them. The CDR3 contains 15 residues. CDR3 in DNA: TGCGCCAGCAGCTTGAGGTCTCAGCGGGACACTGAAGCTTTCTTT. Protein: CASSLRSQRDTEAFF.

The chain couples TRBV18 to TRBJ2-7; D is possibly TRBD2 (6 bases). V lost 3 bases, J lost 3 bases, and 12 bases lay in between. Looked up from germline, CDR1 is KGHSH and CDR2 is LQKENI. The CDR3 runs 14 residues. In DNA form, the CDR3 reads TGTGCCAGCTCACCTGGGGGGTTCGGCTACGAGCAGTACTTC. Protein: CASSPGGFGYEQYF.

CDR3: CASSLAGSGDTQYF. CDR3 sequence (DNA): TGCGCCAGCAGCTTGGCCGGGTCTGGGGATACGCAGTATTTT. The genes are TRBV5-1 and TRBJ2-3; D remains ambiguous. CDR3 size: 14 residues. The germline V gene has CDR1 SGHRS and CDR2 YFSETQ. V dropped 0 bases and J dropped 6 bases, with 11 bases sitting between them.

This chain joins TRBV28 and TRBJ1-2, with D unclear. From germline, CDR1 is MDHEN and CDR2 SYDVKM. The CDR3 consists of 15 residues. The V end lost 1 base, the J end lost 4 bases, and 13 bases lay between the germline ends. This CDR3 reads CASSLLATPGYGYTF. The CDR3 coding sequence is TGTGCCAGCAGTTTATTAGCCACACCCGGCTATGGCTACACCTTC.

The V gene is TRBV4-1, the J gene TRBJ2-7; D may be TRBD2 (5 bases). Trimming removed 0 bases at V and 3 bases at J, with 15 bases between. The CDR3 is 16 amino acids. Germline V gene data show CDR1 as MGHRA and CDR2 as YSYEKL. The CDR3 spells CASSQDERVLFYEQYF. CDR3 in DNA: TGCGCCAGCAGCCAAGATGAGAGGGTTTTGTTCTACGAGCAGTACTTC.

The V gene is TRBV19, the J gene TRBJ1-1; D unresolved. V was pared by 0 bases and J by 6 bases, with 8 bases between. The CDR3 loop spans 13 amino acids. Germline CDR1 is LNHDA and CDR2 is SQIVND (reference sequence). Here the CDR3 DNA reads TGTGCCAGTAGTATAGATCCGGAGGCTGAAGCTTTCTTT. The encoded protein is CASSIDPEAEAFF.

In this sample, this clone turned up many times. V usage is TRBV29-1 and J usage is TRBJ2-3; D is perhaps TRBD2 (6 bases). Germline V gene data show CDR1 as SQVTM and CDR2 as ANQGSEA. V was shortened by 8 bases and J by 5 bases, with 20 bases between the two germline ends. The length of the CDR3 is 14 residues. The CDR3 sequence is CSTLTRNSGDTQYF. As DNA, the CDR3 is TGCAGCACCCTGACTAGGAATTCGGGAGATACGCAGTATTTT.

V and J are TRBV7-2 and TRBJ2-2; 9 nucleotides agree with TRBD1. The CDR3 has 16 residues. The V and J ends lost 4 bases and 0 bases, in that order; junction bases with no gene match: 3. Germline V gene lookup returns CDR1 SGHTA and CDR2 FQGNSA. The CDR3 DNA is TGTGCCAGCAGCTACGGACAGGGGACGAACACCGGGGAGCTGTTTTTT. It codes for CASSYGQGTNTGELFF.

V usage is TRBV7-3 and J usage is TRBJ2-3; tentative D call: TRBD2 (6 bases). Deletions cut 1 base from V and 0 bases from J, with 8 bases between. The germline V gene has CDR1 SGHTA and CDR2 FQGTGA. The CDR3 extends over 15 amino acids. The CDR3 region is CASSLKGTSTDTQYF. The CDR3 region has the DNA TGTGCCAGCAGCTTAAAAGGGACTAGCACAGATACGCAGTATTTT.

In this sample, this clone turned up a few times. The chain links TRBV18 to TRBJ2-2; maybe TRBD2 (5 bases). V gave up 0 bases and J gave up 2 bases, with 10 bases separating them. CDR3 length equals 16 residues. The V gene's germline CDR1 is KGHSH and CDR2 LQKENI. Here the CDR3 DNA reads TGTGCCAGCTCACCACCGGCGGGCTATAACACCGGGGAGCTGTTTTTT. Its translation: CASSPPAGYNTGELFF.

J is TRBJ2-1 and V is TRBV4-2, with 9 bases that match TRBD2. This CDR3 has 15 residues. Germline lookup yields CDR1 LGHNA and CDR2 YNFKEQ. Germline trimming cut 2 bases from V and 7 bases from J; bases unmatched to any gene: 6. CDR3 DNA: TGTGCCAGCAGCCAACCTAGCGGGATTATAAATGAGCAGTTCTTC. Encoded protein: CASSQPSGIINEQFF.

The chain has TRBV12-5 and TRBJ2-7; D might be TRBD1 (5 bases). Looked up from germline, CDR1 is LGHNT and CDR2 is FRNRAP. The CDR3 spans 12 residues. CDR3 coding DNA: TGTGCCCCAGGGCGGCAAACCTACGAGCAGTACTTC. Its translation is CAPGRQTYEQYF.

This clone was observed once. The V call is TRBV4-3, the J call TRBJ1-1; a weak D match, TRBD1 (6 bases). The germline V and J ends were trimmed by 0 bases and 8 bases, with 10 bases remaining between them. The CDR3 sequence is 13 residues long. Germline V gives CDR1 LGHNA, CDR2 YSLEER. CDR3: CASSQELGTEAFF. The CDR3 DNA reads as TGCGCCAGCAGCCAAGAATTGGGGACAGAAGCTTTCTTT.

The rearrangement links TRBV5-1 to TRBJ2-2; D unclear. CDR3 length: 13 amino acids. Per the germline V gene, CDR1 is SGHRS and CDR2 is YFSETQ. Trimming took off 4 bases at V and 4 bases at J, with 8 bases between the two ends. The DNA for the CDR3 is TGCGCCAGCAGCCTGGGCGGCACCGGGGAGCTGTTTTTT. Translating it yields CASSLGGTGELFF.

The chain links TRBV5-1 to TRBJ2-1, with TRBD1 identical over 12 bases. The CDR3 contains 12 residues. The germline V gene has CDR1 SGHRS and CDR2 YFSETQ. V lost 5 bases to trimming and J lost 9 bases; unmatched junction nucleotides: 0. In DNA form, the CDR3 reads TGCGCCAGCAGGGGACAGGGGGCTGAGCAGTTCTTC. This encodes CASRGQGAEQFF. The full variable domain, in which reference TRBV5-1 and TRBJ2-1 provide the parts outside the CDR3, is KAGVTQTPRYLIKTRGQQVTLSCSPISGHRSVSWYQQTPGQGLQFLFEYFSETQRNKGNFPGRFSGRQFSNSRSEMNVSTLELGDSALYLCASRGQGAEQFFGPGTRLTVL.

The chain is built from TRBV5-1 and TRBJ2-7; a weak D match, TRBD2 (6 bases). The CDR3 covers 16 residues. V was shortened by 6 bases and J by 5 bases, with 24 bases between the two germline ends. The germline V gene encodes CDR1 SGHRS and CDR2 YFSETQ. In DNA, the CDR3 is TGCGCCAGCACCCGGAGCACCCCGGGAGTGAAGGACGAGCAGTACTTC. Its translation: CASTRSTPGVKDEQYF.

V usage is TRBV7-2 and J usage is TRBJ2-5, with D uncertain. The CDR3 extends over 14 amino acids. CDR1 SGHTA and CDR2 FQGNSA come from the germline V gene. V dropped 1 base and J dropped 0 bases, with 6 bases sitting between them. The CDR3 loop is CASSLGRNQETQYF. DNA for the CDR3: TGTGCCAGCAGCTTAGGGCGGAACCAAGAGACCCAGTACTTC.

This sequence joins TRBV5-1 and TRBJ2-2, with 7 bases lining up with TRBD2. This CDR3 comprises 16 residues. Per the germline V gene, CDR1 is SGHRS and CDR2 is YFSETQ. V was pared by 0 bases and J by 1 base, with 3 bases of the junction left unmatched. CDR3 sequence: CASSLGLALNTGELFF. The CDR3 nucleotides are TGCGCCAGCAGCTTGGGACTAGCCCTGAACACCGGGGAGCTGTTTTTT.